The present TCR beta chain was sequenced within a study of blood T cell repertoires in COVID-19. Assay: immunoSEQ multiplex PCR; the TCRdb copy retains only in-frame clones and omits some. The sample has some 320,000 clones; more than 75% are singletons. Participants, roughly 18 to 100 years old, spanned fewer than 25 US areas. Participant-reported clinical history was the basis for cohort assignment. This CDR3 is 13 amino acids long. CDR1 is SGDLS, CDR2 YYNGEE, per germline. V lost 4 bases to trimming and J lost 11 bases; unmatched junction nucleotides: 2. This receptor was taken from a woman between 25 and 40 years old who had recovered from COVID-19. The sequencing input was PBMCs or T cells enriched from blood (not recorded which). This chain links TRBV9 with TRBJ1-6; 11 positions match TRBD1. In nucleotides, the CDR3 is TGTGCCAGCAGCCCGGGACAGGGGGCACCCCTCCACTTT. Protein product: CASSPGQGAPLHF.